Listed below are T cell receptor beta chains from one sample, sequenced in a study of early T cells in non-severe SARS-CoV-2 infection. TCRdb reanalysed the 5' RACE reads using MiXCR and keeps one entry per CDR3 protein. The sample shows some 40,000 distinct CDR3 sequences, almost 5.5% of them seen only once. The sequenced sample was whole blood, obtained at baseline. The origin of the receptors is an adult who was a healthcare worker with PCR-confirmed SARS-CoV-2 infection or an uninfected control (not recorded which). Each CDR3 is given with its conserved first and last residue. Size is omitted from some rows. Given values are once, few, many or a class for expanded clones.

clone_size j_call v_call cdr3_aa
few TRBJ2-5 TRBV11-2 CASSLGQGVGETQYF
many TRBJ2-1 TRBV6-5 CASSRSSAPGNEQFF
many TRBJ1-5 TRBV6-5 CASSETISANQPQHF
many TRBJ2-5 TRBV18 CASSPPREGQETQYF
NA TRBJ1-3 TRBV11-2 CASSLAGSQPRDF
many TRBJ1-3 TRBV6-5 CASTRGATDTIYF
many TRBJ2-3 TRBV7-9 CASSANSVSDTQYF
many TRBJ2-1 TRBV12-3/TRBV12-4 CASSLAGVSYNEQFF
many TRBJ1-4 TRBV11-2 CASAGGRNEKLFF
NA TRBJ2-1 TRBV18 CASSPPASSYNEQIF
many TRBJ2-3 TRBV6-6 CASSYIASGTDTQYF
many TRBJ1-5 TRBV24-1 CATSDRVNQPQHF
few TRBJ2-7 TRBV20-1 CSARALTPSYEQYF
many TRBJ2-5 TRBV7-2 CASSWWTGQETQYF
many TRBJ2-7 TRBV11-2 CASSLAAVNHEQYF
many TRBJ2-3 TRBV11-3 CASSLEGYRAGADTQYF
many TRBJ1-6 TRBV7-9 CASSAGTLSYNSPLHF
many TRBJ2-7 TRBV18 CASSPDRGAYEQYF
few TRBJ1-1 TRBV29-1 CSVDPTGTYTEAFF
many TRBJ2-1 TRBV20-1 CSAAAGTGTYNEQFF
NA TRBJ2-3 TRBV28 CASRGLFTDTQYF
many TRBJ2-1 TRBV7-7 CASSLALEGEQFF
few TRBJ2-1 TRBV18 CASSRKGPPSYNEQFF
many TRBJ2-2 TRBV4-1 CASSSPNGGELFF
many TRBJ2-4 TRBV12-3/TRBV12-4 CASSLGAGEAKNIQYF
medium-sized TRBJ1-5 TRBV10-2 CASSESGVSNQPQHF
NA TRBJ1-1 TRBV5-1 CASSRDRGWIEAFF
many TRBJ1-6 TRBV7-9 CASSLVSSASSYNSPLHF
many TRBJ2-6 TRBV19 CASSAGGTAGANVLTF
few TRBJ2-7 TRBV19 CASSHVRTSGGYEQYF
many TRBJ1-1 TRBV7-3 CASSLGGGTEAFF